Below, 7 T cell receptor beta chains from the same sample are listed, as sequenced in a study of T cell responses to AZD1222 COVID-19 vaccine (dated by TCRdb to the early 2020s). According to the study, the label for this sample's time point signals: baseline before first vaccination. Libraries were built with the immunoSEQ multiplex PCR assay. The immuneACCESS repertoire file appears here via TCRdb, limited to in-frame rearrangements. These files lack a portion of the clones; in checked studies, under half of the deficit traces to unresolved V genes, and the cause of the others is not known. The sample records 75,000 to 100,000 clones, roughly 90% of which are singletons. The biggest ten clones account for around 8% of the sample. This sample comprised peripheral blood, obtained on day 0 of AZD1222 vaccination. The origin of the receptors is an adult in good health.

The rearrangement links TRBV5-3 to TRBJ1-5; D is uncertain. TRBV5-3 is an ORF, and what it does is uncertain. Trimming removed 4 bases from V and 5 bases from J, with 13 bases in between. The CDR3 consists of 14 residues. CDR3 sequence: CARSPDEGHQPQHF. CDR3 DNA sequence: TGTGCCAGAAGCCCTGACGAGGGTCATCAGCCCCAGCATTTT.

CDR3 coding DNA: TGTGCCTGGAGTGTACGTGGGGGTTCCGGGGAGCTGTTTTTT. Residues: CAWSVRGGSGELFF. The rearrangement uses TRBV30 and TRBJ2-2; D possibly matches TRBD1 or TRBD2 (5 bases each). Trimming removed 0 bases from V and 6 bases from J, with 11 bases in between. CDR1 and CDR2 (germline): GTSNPN, SVGIG (reference sequence). The CDR3 has 14 residues.

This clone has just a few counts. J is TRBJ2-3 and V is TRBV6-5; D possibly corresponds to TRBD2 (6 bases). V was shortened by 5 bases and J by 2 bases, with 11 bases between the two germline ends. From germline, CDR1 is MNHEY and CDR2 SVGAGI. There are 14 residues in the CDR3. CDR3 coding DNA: TGTGCCAGCAGTCTTGGGACTCACACAGATACGCAGTATTTT. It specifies CASSLGTHTDTQYF.

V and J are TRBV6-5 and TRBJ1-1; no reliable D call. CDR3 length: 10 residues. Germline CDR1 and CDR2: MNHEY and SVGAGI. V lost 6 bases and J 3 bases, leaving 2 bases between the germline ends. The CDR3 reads CASRYTEAFF. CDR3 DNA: TGTGCCAGCAGATACACTGAAGCTTTCTTT.

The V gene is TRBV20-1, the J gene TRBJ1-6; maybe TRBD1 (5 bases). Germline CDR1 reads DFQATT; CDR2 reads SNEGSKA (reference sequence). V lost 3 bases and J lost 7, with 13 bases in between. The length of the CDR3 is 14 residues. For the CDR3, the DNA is TGCAGTGCTAGTCAGGGACTAAGCAATTCACCCCTCCACTTT. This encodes CSASQGLSNSPLHF.

This chain's CDR3 is CASSQDLGNEQYF. CDR3 in DNA: TGTGCCAGCAGCCAAGATCTCGGGAACGAGCAGTACTTC. This sequence joins TRBV3-1 (or the pseudogene TRBV3-2) and TRBJ2-7; D is possibly TRBD2 (5 bases). V was clipped by 0 bases and J by 5 bases, with 8 bases between them. The CDR3 has 13 amino acids. CDR1 and CDR2 (germline): LGHDT, YNNKEL (reference sequence).

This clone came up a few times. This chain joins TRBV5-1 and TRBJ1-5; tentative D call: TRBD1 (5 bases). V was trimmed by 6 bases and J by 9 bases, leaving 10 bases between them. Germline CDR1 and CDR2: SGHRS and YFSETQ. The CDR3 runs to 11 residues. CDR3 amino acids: CASKGAPPQHF. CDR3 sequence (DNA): TGCGCCAGCAAAGGGGCACCGCCCCAGCATTTT.